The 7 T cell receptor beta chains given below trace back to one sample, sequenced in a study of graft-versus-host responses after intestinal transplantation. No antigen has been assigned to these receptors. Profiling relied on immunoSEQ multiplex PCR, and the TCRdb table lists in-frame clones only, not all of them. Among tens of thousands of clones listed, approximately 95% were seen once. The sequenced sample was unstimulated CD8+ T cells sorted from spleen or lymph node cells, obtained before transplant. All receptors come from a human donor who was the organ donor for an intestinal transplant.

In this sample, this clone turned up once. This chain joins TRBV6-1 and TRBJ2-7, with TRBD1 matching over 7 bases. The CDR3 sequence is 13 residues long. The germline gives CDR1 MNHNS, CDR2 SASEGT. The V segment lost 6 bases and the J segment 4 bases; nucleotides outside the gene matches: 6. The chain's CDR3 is CASSAGTVYEQYF. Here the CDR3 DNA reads TGTGCCAGCAGCGCCGGGACAGTTTACGAGCAGTACTTC.

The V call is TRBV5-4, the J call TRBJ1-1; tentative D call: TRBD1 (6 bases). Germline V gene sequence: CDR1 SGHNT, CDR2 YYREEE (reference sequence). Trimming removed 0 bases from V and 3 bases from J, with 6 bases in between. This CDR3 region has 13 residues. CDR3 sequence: CASSLGQDTEAFF. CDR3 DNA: TGTGCCAGCAGCTTGGGACAGGACACTGAAGCTTTCTTT.

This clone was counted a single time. The CDR3 DNA reads as TGTGCCACCAGCAGTGGACAGGGGGCTATCCACGAGCAGTACTTC. As protein: CATSSGQGAIHEQYF. This chain connects TRBV15 to TRBJ2-7, with 11 positions matching TRBD1. V shed 3 bases and J 5 bases; nucleotides not matched to a gene: 6. CDR3 length: 15 residues. The V gene's germline CDR1 is LNHNV and CDR2 YYDKDF (reference sequence).

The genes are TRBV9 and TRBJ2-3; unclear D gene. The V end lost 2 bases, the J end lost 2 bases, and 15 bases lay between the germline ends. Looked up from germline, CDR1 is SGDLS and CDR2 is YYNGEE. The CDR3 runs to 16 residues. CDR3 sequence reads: CASSVFSGAFTDTQYF. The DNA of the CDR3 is TGTGCCAGCAGCGTCTTCTCTGGTGCGTTCACAGATACGCAGTATTTT.

The CDR3 is CASSLAGALNYGYTF. CDR3 sequence (DNA): TGTGCCAGCAGCTTGGCAGGGGCCCTTAACTATGGCTACACCTTC. V usage is TRBV5-6 and J usage is TRBJ1-2, with D maybe TRBD1 (6 bases). Germline values: CDR1 SGHDT, CDR2 YYEEEE. CDR3 length: 15 residues. Trimming left V 0 bases short and J 1 base short, with 10 bases between.

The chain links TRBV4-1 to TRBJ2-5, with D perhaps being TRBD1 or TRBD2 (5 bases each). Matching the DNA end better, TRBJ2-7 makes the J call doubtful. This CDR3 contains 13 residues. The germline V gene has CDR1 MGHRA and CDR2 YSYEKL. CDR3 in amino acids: CASSQEGRDEQYF. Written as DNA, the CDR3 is TGCGCCAGCAGCCAAGAGGGGCGGGACGAGCAGTACTTC.

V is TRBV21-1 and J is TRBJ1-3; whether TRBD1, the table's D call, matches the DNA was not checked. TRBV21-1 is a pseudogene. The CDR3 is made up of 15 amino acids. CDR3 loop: CASSKVDDKTDTIYF. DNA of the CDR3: TGTGCCAGCAGCAAAGTTGACGACAAAACGGACACCATATATTTT.